This TCR beta chain was retrieved from a study of Tregs in tolerant kidney transplant recipients (dated by TCRdb to about 2019). Context from the whole study: The transplants used related donors with nonmyeloablative bone marrow transplantation, and mixed chimerism in the human trials was transient. Before combined kidney and bone marrow transplantation, this study identified donor-specific regulatory T cells using TCRbeta sequencing and then followed those same cells after transplant.

This specimen's time point label, interpreted: blood sample drawn before combined kidney and bone marrow transplant. For bulk CFSE mixed lymphocyte reactions, CFSE-labeled recipient PBMCs were cocultured for about 6 days with irradiated donor PBMCs and were then stained for CD3/CD4/CD8 and FACS-sorted. A few combined kidney and bone marrow transplant recipients from the ITN036ST trial were included as patients, and samples were available only from these trial subjects. Healthy control blood was processed to PBMCs by Ficoll density gradient and cryopreserved, and patient PBMCs were collected before and after transplant. From a lookup of the germline V gene, CDR1 and CDR2 are SGHTA and FQGNSA. Deletion took 5 bases off V and 7 bases off J, with a span of 8 bases between the germline ends. Measured from the cysteine to the phenylalanine, the CDR3 is 11 residues long. CDR3 DNA is the only sequence kept; it has 33 bases, read in frame from the first base.

For TCRbeta CDR3 sequencing, genomic DNA was extracted from sorted cells using the QIAGEN DNeasy Blood and Tissue Kit. High-throughput TCRbeta CDR3 sequencing, including PCR amplification with bias correction and internal controls, was performed commercially through immunoSEQ. In the original analysis: Unique productive TCRbeta sequences were defined by CDR3 nucleotide sequence when primers matched and otherwise by CDR3 amino acid sequence together with Vbeta and Jbeta genes. A sequence was defined as donor-reactive if the sequence was expanded at least 5-fold in CFSE-low cells compared with unstimulated cells and had a frequency of at least 0.01% in CFSE-low cells. Repertoire divergence was quantified by Jensen-Shannon divergence calculated from the top 100 TCRbeta sequences ranked by frequency. For any sample with multiple sequencing runs, sorting error was corrected in each run separately before the runs were pooled. The clones in this table, taken by TCRdb from immuneACCESS, are in-frame only. Not every clone is retained; where verified, under half of the shortfall comes from an unresolved V gene, and the cause of the rest is unknown. That table supplies the V and J calls and clone size; D and trimming were determined from the DNA. Across this sample there are about 15,000 clones, with approximately 55% seen only once. Together, the top ten hold 2.5% to 4% of the sample.

With regard to this clone: It has no known antigen specificity. Base qualities were left out, and no much larger clone turns up one base away.

Paper-wide results and their limitations: Although technical replication error seemed to be minimal, the question of biological reproducibility was not addressed directly. PCR primers changed over time for some patients, so nucleotide-level comparison across those patients' samples was not possible. The study was constrained by small patient numbers, and validation of the findings is required in larger populations and under other immunosuppression protocols. The most biologically relevant and donor-specific TCRbeta repertoire appeared to be identified by expanding Tregs with activated donor B cells. In tolerant patients, the expansion of donor-specific Tregs was greater than global Treg expansion, suggesting that the expansion was antigen-driven rather than nonspecific.

This sequence uses TRBV7-2 and TRBJ1-2; the D gene cannot be resolved reliably. The sample consisted of CD4+ T cells from blood cultured with allogeneic cells, taken before the transplant. The TCR sequence derives from a human patient who received a combined kidney and bone marrow transplant. The CDR3 here reads CASSDTVGYTF. The sequenced DNA: TGTGCCAGCAGCGACACAGTTGGCTACACCTTC.